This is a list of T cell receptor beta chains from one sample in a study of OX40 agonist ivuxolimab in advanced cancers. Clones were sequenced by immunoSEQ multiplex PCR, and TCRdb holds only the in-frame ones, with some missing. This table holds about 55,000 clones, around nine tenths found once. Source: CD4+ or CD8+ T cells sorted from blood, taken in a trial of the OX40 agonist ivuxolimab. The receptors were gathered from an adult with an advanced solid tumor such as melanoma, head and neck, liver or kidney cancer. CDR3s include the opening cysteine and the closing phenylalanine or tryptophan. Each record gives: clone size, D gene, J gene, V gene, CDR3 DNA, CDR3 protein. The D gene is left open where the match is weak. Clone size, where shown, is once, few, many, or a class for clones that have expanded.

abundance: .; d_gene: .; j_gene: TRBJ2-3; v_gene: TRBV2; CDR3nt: TGTGCCAGCAGGAACAGGGATGAGGGGAACACAGATACGCAGTATTTT; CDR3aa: CASRNRDEGNTDTQYF
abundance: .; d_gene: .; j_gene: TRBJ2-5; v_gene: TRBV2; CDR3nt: TGTGCCAGCAGTACGGGTGGGGGTCTTTTGCGCGGAGAGACCCAGTACTTC; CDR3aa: CASSTGGGLLRGETQYF
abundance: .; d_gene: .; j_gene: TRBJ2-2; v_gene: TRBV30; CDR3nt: TGTGCCTGGAGTGTCGGTGGGTACACCGGGGAGCTGTTTTTT; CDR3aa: CAWSVGGYTGELFF
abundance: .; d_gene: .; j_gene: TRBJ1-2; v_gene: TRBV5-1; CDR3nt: TGCGCCAGCAGCTATGATGGGTCCTATGGCTACACCTTC; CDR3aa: CASSYDGSYGYTF
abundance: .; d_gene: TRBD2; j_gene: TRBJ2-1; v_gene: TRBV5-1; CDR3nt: TGCGCCAGCAGCTTGGGGCTAGCGGGTGCCCCTTCCTACAATGAGCAGTTCTTC; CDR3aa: CASSLGLAGAPSYNEQFF
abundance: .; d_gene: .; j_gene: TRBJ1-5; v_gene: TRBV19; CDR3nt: .; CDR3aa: CASSILDGNQPQHF
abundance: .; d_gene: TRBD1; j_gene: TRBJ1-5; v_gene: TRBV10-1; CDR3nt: TGCGCCAGCAGCTTGACAGGGACGCAGCCCCAGCATTTT; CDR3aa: CASSLTGTQPQHF
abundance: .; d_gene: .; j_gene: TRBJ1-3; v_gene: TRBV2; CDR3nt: TGTGCCAGCCTCCAGGGAGTTTTTGGAAACACCATATATTTT; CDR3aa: CASLQGVFGNTIYF
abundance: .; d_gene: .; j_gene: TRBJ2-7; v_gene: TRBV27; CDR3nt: TGTGCCAGCGATTCAGGGTTCCACGAGCAGTACTTC; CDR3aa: CASDSGFHEQYF
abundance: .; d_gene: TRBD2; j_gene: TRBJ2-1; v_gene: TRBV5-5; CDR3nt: TGTGCCAGCACCCCCTCGGGGGGGAACAATGAGCAGTTCTTC; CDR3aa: CASTPSGGNNEQFF
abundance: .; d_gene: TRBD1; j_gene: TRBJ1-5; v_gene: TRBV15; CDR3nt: TGTGCCACCAGCAGAGATTTCGGACAGGGTGGAGGAAATCAGCCCCAGCATTTT; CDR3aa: CATSRDFGQGGGNQPQHF
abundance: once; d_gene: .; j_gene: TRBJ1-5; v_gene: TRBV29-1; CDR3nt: TGCAGCGTTGATGTTGGGGTGCCGGGTCAGCCCCAGCATTTT; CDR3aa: CSVDVGVPGQPQHF
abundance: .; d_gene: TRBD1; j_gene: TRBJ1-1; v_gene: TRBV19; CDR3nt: TGTGCCAGTAGTAACAGACAGGGACAGATAACGGGGACTGAAGCTTTCTTT; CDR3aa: CASSNRQGQITGTEAFF
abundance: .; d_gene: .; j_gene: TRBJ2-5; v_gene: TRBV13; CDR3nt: TGTGCCAGCAGCTTAGGATGGGGGACCCAGTACTTC; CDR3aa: CASSLGWGTQYF
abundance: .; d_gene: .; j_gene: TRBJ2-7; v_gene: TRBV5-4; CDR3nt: TGTGCCAGCAGCCGAACTCAGGGGGGCTACGAGCAGTACTTC; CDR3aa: CASSRTQGGYEQYF
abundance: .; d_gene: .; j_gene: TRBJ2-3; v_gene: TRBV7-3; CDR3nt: TGTGCCAGCAGCCCTGGACTCTCCACAGATACGCAGTATTTT; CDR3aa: CASSPGLSTDTQYF
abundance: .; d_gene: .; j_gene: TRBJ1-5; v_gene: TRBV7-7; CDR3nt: TGTGCTAGCAGATTTTCCGGGACTAGCAATCAGCCCCAGCATTTT; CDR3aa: CASRFSGTSNQPQHF
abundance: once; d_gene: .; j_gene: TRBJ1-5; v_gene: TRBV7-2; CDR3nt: TGTGCCAGCAGCCGGGGTGGTGGGGCCACCCAGGGTCAGCCCCAGCATTTT; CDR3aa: CASSRGGGATQGQPQHF
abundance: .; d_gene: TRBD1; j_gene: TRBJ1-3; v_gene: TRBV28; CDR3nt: TGTGCCAGCAGGTATACAGGGGGCACTGGAAACACCATATATTTT; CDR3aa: CASRYTGGTGNTIYF
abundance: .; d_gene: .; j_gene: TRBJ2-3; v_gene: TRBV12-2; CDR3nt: TGTGCAAGTCGCTTAGTCCTAGAATTGCGGGGGATCACAGATACGCAGTATTTT; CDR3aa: CASRLVLELRGITDTQYF
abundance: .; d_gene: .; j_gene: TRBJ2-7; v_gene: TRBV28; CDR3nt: TGTGCCAGCGGTCCCCCAGTAGAGTACGAGCAGTACTTC; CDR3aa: CASGPPVEYEQYF
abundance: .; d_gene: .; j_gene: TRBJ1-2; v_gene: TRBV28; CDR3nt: TGTGCCAGCGTCCGGACACTCGCTAACTATGGCTACACCTTC; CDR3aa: CASVRTLANYGYTF
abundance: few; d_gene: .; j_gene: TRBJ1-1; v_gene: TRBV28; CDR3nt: TGTGCCAGCAGTTTAGGGACCTTCTCGTTGGCTTTCTTT; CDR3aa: CASSLGTFSLAFF
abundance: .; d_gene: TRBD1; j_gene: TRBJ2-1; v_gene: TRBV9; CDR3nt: TGTGCCAGCAGCGTTCGGGGGACAGGGTCCTACAATGAGCAGTTCTTC; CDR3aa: CASSVRGTGSYNEQFF
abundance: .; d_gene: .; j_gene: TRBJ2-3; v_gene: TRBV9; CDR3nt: TGTGCCAGCAATCAAGCGAGTAGCACAGATACGCAGTATTTT; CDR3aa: CASNQASSTDTQYF
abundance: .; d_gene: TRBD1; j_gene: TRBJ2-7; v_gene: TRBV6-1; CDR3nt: TGTGCCAGCCGGGACAGGGCCCACGAGCAGTACTTC; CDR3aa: CASRDRAHEQYF
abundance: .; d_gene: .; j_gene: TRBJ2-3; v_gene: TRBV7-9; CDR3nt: TGTGCCAGCAGCTTAGGGATGACGGAGAGCACAGATACGCAGTATTTT; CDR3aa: CASSLGMTESTDTQYF
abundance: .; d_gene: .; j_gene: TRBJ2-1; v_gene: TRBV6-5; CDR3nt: TGTGCCAGCAGTTACTTACAGGGATTATCCTACAATGAGCAGTTCTTC; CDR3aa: CASSYLQGLSYNEQFF
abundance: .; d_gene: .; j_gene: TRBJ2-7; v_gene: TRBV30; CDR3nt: TGTGCCTGGAGGGTAGGGTCCTACGAGCAGTACTTC; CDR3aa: CAWRVGSYEQYF
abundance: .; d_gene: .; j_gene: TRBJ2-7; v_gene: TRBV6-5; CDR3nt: TGTGCCAGCAGCTATCGGCGTTATCTAGAAAACGAGCAGTACTTC; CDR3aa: CASSYRRYLENEQYF
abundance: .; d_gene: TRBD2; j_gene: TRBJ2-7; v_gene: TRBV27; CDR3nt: TGTGCCAGCAGTTTGGAAACTAGCGGGATTAACTACGAGCAGTACTTC; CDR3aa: CASSLETSGINYEQYF
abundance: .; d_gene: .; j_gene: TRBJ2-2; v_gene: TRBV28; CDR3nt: TGTGCCAGCAGTTTAGCAGTGTCAACCGGGGAGCTGTTTTTT; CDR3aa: CASSLAVSTGELFF
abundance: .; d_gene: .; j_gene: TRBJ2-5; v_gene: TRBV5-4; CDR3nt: TGTGCCAGCAGCCTACCGAGGGCCCAAGAGACCCAGTACTTC; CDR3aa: CASSLPRAQETQYF
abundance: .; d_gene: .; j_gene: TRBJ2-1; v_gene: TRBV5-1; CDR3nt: TGCGCCAGCAGCTCTGGACAGATGTACAATGAGCAGTTCTTC; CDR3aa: CASSSGQMYNEQFF
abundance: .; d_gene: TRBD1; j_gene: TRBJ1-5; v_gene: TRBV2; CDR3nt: TGTGCCAGCGCCCTGACAGGGGGCGGCAATCAGCCCCAGCATTTT; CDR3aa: CASALTGGGNQPQHF
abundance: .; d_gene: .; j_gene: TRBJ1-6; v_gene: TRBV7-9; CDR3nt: TGTGCCAGCAGCTTGCAGGGACGTAATTCACCCCTCCACTTT; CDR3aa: CASSLQGRNSPLHF
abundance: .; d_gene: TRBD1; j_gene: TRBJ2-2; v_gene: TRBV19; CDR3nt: TGTGCCAGTAGAACTAGACAGGGGGCGAACACCGGGGAGCTGTTTTTT; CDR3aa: CASRTRQGANTGELFF
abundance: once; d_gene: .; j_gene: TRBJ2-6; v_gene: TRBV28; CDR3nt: TGTGCCAGCAGCGAGGGTGCTTATGGGGCCAACGTCCTGACTTTC; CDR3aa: CASSEGAYGANVLTF
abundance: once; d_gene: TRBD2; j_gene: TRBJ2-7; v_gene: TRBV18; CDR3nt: TGTGCCAGCTCACCACCTAGCGGGAGAGGCGAGCAGTACTTC; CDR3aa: CASSPPSGRGEQYF
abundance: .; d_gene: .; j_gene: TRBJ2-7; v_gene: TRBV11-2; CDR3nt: TGTGCCAGCAGCCCGGGACACCTTAGCGAGCAGTACTTC; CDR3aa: CASSPGHLSEQYF